A few counts support the clone carrying this T cell receptor beta chain. The antigen is not known. V gave up 2 bases and J gave up 6 bases; unmatched junction bases: 8. Germline lookup yields CDR1 MNHEY and CDR2 SVGAGI. This CDR3 region has 17 residues. This specimen belongs to a study of metastatic and nonmetastatic thyroid tumors. Study-level background: From malignant and benign thyroid patients, repertoires in blood and in tumor or nodule tissue were compared. General study results and limits: In blood and tumor, TCR beta diversity was reportedly significantly higher in malignant thyroid tumors than in benign nodules.

In the authors' methods: A distant-metastasis classifier for papillary thyroid cancer was built using CDR3 differences across clinicopathological groups. TCRdb re-clonotyped the PCR reads via MiXCR. These V and J calls rely on TCRdb rather than the paper's analysis. The table records tens of thousands of clones, 15% to 20% of them present only once. Not a single patient had been given any form of treatment at any point before undergoing thyroid surgery. This sequence joins TRBV6-5 and TRBJ2-1; 12 bases align to TRBD2. This receptor was taken from a female donor with papillary thyroid cancer or a benign thyroid nodule (not recorded which). Some clones in this sample may be carry-over from other donors' samples. The sequenced sample consisted of blood. In DNA, the CDR3 is TGTGCCAGCAGTTACGCTAGCGGGGGGGCTCTGGGCAATGAGCAGTTCTTC. Translated: CASSYASGGALGNEQFF.